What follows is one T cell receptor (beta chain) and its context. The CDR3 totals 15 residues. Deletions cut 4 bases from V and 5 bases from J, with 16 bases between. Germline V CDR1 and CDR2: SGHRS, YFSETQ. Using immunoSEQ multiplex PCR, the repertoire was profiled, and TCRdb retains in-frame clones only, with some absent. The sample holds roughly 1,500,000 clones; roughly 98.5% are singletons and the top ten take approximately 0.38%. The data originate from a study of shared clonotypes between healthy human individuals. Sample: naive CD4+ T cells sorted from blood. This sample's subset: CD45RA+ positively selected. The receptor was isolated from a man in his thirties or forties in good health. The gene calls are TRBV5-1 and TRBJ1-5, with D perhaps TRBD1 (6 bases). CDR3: CASSPTGTGDQPQHF. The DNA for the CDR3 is TGCGCCAGCAGCCCCACAGGGACGGGTGATCAGCCCCAGCATTTT.